These T cell receptor beta chains were read from a single sample in a study of early stage breast cancer tumors. Libraries were prepared by immunoSEQ multiplex PCR; TCRdb keeps only in-frame clonotypes and omits some of them. The table records 40,000 to 60,000 clones, about three quarters of them present only once. The material sequenced was blood. These receptor sequences come from a person aged 35 to 50 with breast cancer. CDR3s include the opening cysteine and the closing phenylalanine or tryptophan.

TRBV18	TRBJ2-5	CASSPSTGETQYF
TRBV7-2	TRBJ2-3	CASSFKREADTQYF
TRBV28	TRBJ2-5	CASRTGGGETQYF
TRBV5-4	TRBJ1-2	CASSNAGRTLVGYTF
TRBV5-6	TRBJ2-5	CASSLGLAGVGETQYF
TRBV2	TRBJ2-1	CASSEMGPTRKQFF
TRBV14	TRBJ1-1	CASTDGMNTEAFF
TRBV7-2	TRBJ2-7	CASSLGGGFSYEQYF
TRBV5-1	TRBJ2-7	CASSPGGLRIYEQYF
TRBV7-8	TRBJ2-2	CASSLWTSNTGELFF
TRBV5-1	TRBJ1-2	CASRGDTNYGYTF
TRBV9	TRBJ1-5	CASSVGGLSNQPQHF
TRBV6-4	TRBJ2-5	CASMRAPRGETQYF
TRBV7-3	TRBJ1-2	CASSPTGANYGYTF
TRBV5-1	TRBJ2-7	CASSREGYEQYF
TRBV7-2	TRBJ1-5	CASSSGTGFVQPQHF
TRBV4-1	TRBJ1-3	CASSHISVSGNTIYF
TRBV10-3	TRBJ1-2	CAIMWGKPTYGYTF
TRBV5-1	TRBJ2-5	CASSLRRTSGTTQYF
TRBV30	TRBJ2-7	CAWSVGFSYEQYF
TRBV5-1	TRBJ2-3	CASSLGSDTQYF
TRBV6-5	TRBJ2-7	CASSYSGSGSSYEQYF
TRBV6-5	TRBJ2-1	CASSYWREPYNEQFF